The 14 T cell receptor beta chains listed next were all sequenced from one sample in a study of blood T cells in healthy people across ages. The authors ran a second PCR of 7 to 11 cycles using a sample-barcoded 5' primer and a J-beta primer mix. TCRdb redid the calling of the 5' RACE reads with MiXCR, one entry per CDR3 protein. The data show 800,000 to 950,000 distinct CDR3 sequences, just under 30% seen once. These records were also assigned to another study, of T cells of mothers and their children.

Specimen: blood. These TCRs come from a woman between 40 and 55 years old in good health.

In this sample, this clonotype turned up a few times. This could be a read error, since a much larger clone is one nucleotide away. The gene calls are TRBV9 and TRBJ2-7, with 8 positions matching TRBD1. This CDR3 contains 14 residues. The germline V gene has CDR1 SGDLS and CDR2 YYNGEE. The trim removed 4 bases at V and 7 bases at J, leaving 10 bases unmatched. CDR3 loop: CASSTRQGSGEQYF. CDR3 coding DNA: TGTGCCAGCAGCACCCGACAGGGGTCCGGGGAGCAGTACTTC.

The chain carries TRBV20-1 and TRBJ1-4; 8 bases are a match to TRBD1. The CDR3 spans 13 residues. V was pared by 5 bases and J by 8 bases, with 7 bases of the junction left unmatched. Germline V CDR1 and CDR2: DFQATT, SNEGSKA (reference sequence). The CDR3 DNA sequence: TGCAGTGCTTCTGGACAGGGAAGCGAAAAACTGTTTTTT. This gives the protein CSASGQGSEKLFF.

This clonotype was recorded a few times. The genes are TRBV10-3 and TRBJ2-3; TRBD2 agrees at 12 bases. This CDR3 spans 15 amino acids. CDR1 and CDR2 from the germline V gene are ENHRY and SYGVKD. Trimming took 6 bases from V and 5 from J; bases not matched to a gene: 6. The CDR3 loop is CAISASGGAKDTQYF. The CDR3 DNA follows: TGTGCCATCAGCGCTAGCGGGGGGGCCAAAGATACGCAGTATTTT.

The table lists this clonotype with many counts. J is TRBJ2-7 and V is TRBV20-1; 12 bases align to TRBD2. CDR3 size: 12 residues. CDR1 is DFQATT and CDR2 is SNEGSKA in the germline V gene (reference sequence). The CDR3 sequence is CSVTSGGHEQYF. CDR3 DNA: TGCAGCGTGACTAGCGGGGGCCACGAGCAGTACTTC.

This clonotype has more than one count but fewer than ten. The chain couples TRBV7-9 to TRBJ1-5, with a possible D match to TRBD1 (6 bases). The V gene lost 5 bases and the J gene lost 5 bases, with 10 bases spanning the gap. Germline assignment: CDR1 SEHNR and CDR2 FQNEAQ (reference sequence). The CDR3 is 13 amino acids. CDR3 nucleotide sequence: TGTGCCAGCAGCGTGGACAGTTATCAGCCCCAGCATTTT. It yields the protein CASSVDSYQPQHF.

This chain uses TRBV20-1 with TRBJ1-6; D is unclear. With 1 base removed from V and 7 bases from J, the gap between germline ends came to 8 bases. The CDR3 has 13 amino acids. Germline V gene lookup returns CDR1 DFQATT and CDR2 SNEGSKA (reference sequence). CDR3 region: CSARVGSNSPLHF. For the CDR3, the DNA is TGCAGTGCTAGAGTAGGCTCCAATTCACCCCTCCACTTT.

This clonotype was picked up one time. CDR3 residues: CASSVDPRPGNEQYF. The CDR3 nucleotides are TGTGCCAGCAGCGTAGATCCCAGGCCCGGGAACGAGCAGTACTTC. The chain joins TRBV9 to TRBJ2-5, with TRBD2 as a possible D gene (5 bases). Matching the DNA end better, TRBJ2-7 makes the J call doubtful. The CDR3 has 15 amino acids. CDR1 is SGDLS and CDR2 is YYNGEE in the germline V gene.

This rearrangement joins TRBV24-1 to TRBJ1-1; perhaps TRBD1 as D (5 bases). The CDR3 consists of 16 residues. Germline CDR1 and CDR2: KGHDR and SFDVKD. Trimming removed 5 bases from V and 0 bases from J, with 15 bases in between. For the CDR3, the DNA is TGTGCCACCAGTGGCACGCCTCAGGGTGTGAACACTGAAGCTTTCTTT. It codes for CATSGTPQGVNTEAFF.

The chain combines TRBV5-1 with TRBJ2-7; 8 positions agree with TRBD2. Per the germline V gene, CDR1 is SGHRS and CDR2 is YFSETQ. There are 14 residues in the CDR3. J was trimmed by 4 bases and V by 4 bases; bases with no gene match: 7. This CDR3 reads CASSPGGLGYEQYF. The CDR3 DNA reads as TGCGCCAGCAGCCCGGGGGGACTAGGGTACGAGCAGTACTTC.

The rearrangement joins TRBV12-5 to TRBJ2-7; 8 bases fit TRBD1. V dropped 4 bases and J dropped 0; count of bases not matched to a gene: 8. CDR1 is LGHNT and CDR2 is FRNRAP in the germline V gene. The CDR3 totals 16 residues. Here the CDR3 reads CASGYDRGASSYEQYF. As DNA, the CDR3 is TGTGCTAGTGGTTACGACAGGGGCGCGAGCTCCTACGAGCAGTACTTC.

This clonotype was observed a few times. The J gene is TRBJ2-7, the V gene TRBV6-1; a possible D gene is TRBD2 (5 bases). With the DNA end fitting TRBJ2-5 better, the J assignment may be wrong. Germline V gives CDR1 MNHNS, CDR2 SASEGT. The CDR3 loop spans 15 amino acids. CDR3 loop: CASSEAETRVGTQYF. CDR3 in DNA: TGTGCCAGCAGTGAAGCGGAGACGAGGGTAGGGACCCAGTACTTC.

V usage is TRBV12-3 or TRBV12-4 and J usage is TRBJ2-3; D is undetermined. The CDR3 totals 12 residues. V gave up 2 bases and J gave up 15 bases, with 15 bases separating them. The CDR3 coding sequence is TGTGCCAGCAGTTTAATAACAGATACGGAATATTTT. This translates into CASSLITDTEYF.

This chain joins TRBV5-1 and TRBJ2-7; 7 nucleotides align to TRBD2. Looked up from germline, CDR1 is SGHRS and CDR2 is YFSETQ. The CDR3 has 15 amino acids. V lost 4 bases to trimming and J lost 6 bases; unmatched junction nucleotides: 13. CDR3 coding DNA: TGCGCCAGCAGCCTTTCCGGGACTACGGGAGCCGAGCAGTACTTC. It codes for CASSLSGTTGAEQYF.

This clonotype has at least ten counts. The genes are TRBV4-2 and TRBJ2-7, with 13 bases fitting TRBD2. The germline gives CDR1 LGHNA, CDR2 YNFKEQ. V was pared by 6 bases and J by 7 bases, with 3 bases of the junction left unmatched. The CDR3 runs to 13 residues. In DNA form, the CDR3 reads TGTGCCAGCAGTCGGACTAGCGGGGGAGAGCAGTACTTC. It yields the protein CASSRTSGGEQYF.